The present T cell receptor beta chain was sequenced within a study of T cells in Graves' hyperthyroidism and ophthalmopathy (dated by TCRdb to the late 2010s). Turning to the overall study: Peripheral blood samples were taken at initial diagnosis, before any treatment was given. TCR V-J signatures able to tell the groups apart were searched for in a discovery cohort of some 97 patients, of whom around 43 had Graves' ophthalmopathy and 55 to 60 had stable Graves' hyperthyroidism. An independent validation cohort of 18 to 20 hyperthyroidism patients and about 16 patients who later progressed to ophthalmopathy tested prospective prediction of ophthalmopathy. The roughly 90 discovery patients were divided at random into training and test sets in a 7:3 ratio. Thyroid tissue and blood T-cell repertoires from six Graves' hyperthyroidism patients were also compared in the study. After blood sampling, hyperthyroidism patients were treated with methimazole at a starting dose of 30 mg daily, and ophthalmopathy patients were treated with high-dose intravenous methylprednisolone. According to the paper, TCR Vbeta CDR3 sequencing was carried out on some 130 peripheral blood samples, which came from approximately 41 ophthalmopathy, approximately 72 hyperthyroidism and approximately 17 progressor patients. The full study reports these points: Ophthalmopathy was separated from stable hyperthyroidism by a 13 V-J signature model, with around 90% sensitivity and roughly 81% specificity obtained in cross-validation and 80%/75% obtained in testing. Sample size was not statistically predetermined, and investigators were not blinded to group allocation. Most expanded thyroid clonotypes (frequency above 0.001) were also found in blood, which suggests that blood repertoires may mirror thyroid immune responses. In validation, progression to ophthalmopathy was predicted by the model with almost 71% sensitivity and roughly 76% specificity, a median of approximately 7.1 months before onset.

As to this clonotype: Its antigen has not been determined. Per-nucleotide qualities are absent, and no much larger clonotype sits a single base away.

The TCR beta CDR3 regions were amplified from RNA transcripts. For the first round of RT-PCR on the TCR CDR3, the HTBI primer set was used together with the Qiagen OneStep RT-PCR kit. The libraries were constructed in a second round of multiplex PCR and then size-selected and purified. The libraries were sequenced on an Illumina HiSeq2000 using paired-end 100 bp reads. Per the source publication's procedure: SOAPnuke was used to process the raw data, removing reads that contained adapters or uncalled bases, had a mean Phred below 15, or lacked an exact match to the constant primer or identifier. COPE v1.2.5 was used to merge the high-quality paired reads, and each unique nucleotide sequence was defined as a clonotype. Clonotypes were aligned to IMGT TRBV, TRBD and TRBJ reference segments using MiTCR v1.1. The analysis was restricted to V-J combinations with a frequency above 0.0001, which together covered 99.2% of the repertoires. A TCS score was defined as the ratio of F50 (clonal expansion) to E x V (chaos), with BLOSUM62-based TCRdist applied between CDR3 peptides within each V-J. Welch's t-statistics and random forest reduced around 510 V-J features to 10 to 15, which were used in a naive Bayes classifier (R e1071). TCRdb handled the public reads itself, with Q25 trimming in fastp and clone calling in MiXCR, and kept productive beta chains. Rows are combined by CDR3 protein, so each entry shows the most common genes and DNA. TCRdb's processing, not the study's, gives the V and J calls here. The table for this sample lists roughly 170,000 distinct CDR3 sequences; over 15% of them were counted only once. The top ten constitute around 29% of the sample.

Based on the germline V gene, the CDR1 and CDR2 sequences are MDHEN and SYDVKM. Deletion took 3 bases off V and 3 bases off J, with a span of 12 bases between the germline ends. The CDR3, from cysteine to phenylalanine, totals 15 residues. Only the CDR3 portion is preserved as DNA: 45 bases, with reading frame beginning at the first base. Stable Graves' hyperthyroidism was defined as the absence of progression to ophthalmopathy over 18 months of follow-up. Hyperthyroidism patients were aged 18 to 65 years and newly diagnosed, with disease duration of less than 2 months. Exclusion was applied to patients with uncontrolled infections, other autoimmune diseases, pregnancy or lactation. Clinical symptoms, serum thyroxine and TRAb, thyroid ultrasound, and orbital computed tomography formed the basis for the diagnoses. Ficoll-Paque density gradient centrifugation was used to isolate PBMCs from 8.5 to 10 ml of fresh peripheral blood. Trizol reagent was used to extract total RNA, and RNA quality was then checked on an Agilent 2100 Bioanalyzer.

Source material: blood. Recombination linked TRBV28 to TRBJ1-3; TRBD1 might be the D gene, on 5 matching bases. The sequence derives from a woman between 50 and 59 years old with Graves' hyperthyroidism. The nucleotide sequence reads as follows: TGTGCCAGCAGTTTCCCGACAGACCGTGGAAACACCATATATTTT. Protein translation: CASSFPTDRGNTIYF.